This TCR beta chain was sequenced in a study of immune evolution from preneoplasia to lung adenocarcinoma. This clone was observed once. The V end was cut by 6 bases, the J end by 3 bases, with 3 bases between. Germline V gene lookup returns CDR1 MNHEY and CDR2 SVGAGI. This CDR3 spans 12 amino acids. Assay: immunoSEQ multiplex PCR; the TCRdb copy retains only in-frame clones and omits some. The sample consists of 1,000 to 1,500 clones, over 70% of them appearing once. This chain joins TRBV6-5 and TRBJ1-6; D not certain. This sequence originates from a person in their 60s with lung adenocarcinoma. Sequenced sample: FFPE adjacent normal lung tissue. CDR3 in DNA: TGTGCCAGCAGGAACTATAATTCACCCCTCCACTTT. Protein: CASRNYNSPLHF.